These T cell receptor beta chains were read from a single sample in a study of T-cell reconstitution after alpha-beta-depleted transplantation in children. TCRdb reprocessed the PCR reads via MiXCR and lists one record per CDR3 protein. The sample includes approximately 79,000 distinct CDR3 sequences, approximately 18% seen only once; the top ten take about 47%. Sequenced here: PBMCs, mostly from graft donor cells, sampled 360 days after TCRalphabeta/CD19-depleted stem cell transplant. The receptors shown here come from a male patient aged 2 to 9 who had a stem cell transplant for acute lymphoblastic leukemia, so the T cells may come from the graft donor. CDR3s include the opening cysteine and the closing phenylalanine or tryptophan. The D gene is left open where the match is weak. Part of the rows lack a size; the others show once, few, many or a class for expanded clones.

clone_size: few; v_call: TRBV27; j_call: TRBJ2-1; d_call: .; cdr3_nt: TGTGCCAGCAGTTTACGCCCTCAGCGCCTTGCCTACAATGAGCAGTTCTTC; cdr3_aa: CASSLRPQRLAYNEQFF
clone_size: few; v_call: TRBV12-3/TRBV12-4; j_call: TRBJ1-1; d_call: TRBD1; cdr3_nt: TGTGCCAGCAGTTACCTACCCGGGACAGGGAACACTGAAGCTTTCTTT; cdr3_aa: CASSYLPGTGNTEAFF
clone_size: few; v_call: TRBV6-1; j_call: TRBJ2-7; d_call: TRBD1; cdr3_nt: TGTGCCAGCAGTGGAAACAGGGGTCTCTTTTCCTACGAGCAGTACTTC; cdr3_aa: CASSGNRGLFSYEQYF
clone_size: few; v_call: TRBV10-1; j_call: TRBJ2-3; d_call: .; cdr3_nt: TGCGCCAGCAGTGGACCAAATGGGGGTAGCGTGACATCGGATACGCAGTATTTT; cdr3_aa: CASSGPNGGSVTSDTQYF
clone_size: .; v_call: TRBV6-2/TRBV6-3; j_call: TRBJ2-7; d_call: TRBD2; cdr3_nt: TGTGCCACCCGGAAGGAGCGGGAGGTCTCCTACGAGCAGTACTTC; cdr3_aa: CATRKEREVSYEQYF
clone_size: .; v_call: TRBV18; j_call: TRBJ2-3; d_call: TRBD2; cdr3_nt: TGTGCCAGCTCACCACTGGCGGGAGGGCCGAGAGATACGCAGTATTTT; cdr3_aa: CASSPLAGGPRDTQYF
clone_size: few; v_call: TRBV6-5; j_call: TRBJ2-1; d_call: .; cdr3_nt: TGTGCCAGCAGTTACGCGGGGTTATCTCGGGATGAGCAGTTCTTC; cdr3_aa: CASSYAGLSRDEQFF
clone_size: few; v_call: TRBV4-1; j_call: TRBJ1-1; d_call: TRBD1; cdr3_nt: TGCGCCAGCAGCCAGGGGACAGGTTACACTGAAGCTTTCTTT; cdr3_aa: CASSQGTGYTEAFF
clone_size: few; v_call: TRBV7-9; j_call: TRBJ2-1; d_call: TRBD2; cdr3_nt: TGTGCCAGCACCCCCCCTCGTAGCGGGAAAGGGGGTGAGCAGTTCTTC; cdr3_aa: CASTPPRSGKGGEQFF
clone_size: few; v_call: TRBV6-1; j_call: TRBJ1-5; d_call: .; cdr3_nt: TGTGCCAGCACTACCGGGACCTATCAGCCCCAGCATTTT; cdr3_aa: CASTTGTYQPQHF
clone_size: .; v_call: TRBV11-3; j_call: TRBJ2-7; d_call: .; cdr3_nt: TGTGCCAGCAGCTTTACGGTGACAGGGACTCCCTACGAGCAGTACTTC; cdr3_aa: CASSFTVTGTPYEQYF
clone_size: few; v_call: TRBV12-3/TRBV12-4; j_call: TRBJ2-3; d_call: .; cdr3_nt: TGTGCCAGCAGCCGGGGTAGGGGGGGAGATACGCAGTATTTT; cdr3_aa: CASSRGRGGDTQYF
clone_size: .; v_call: TRBV12-3/TRBV12-4; j_call: TRBJ2-7; d_call: TRBD2; cdr3_nt: TGTGCCAGCAGTATTACCCTAGCGGGAGTCATCGAGCAGTACTTC; cdr3_aa: CASSITLAGVIEQYF
clone_size: .; v_call: TRBV11-2; j_call: TRBJ2-1; d_call: TRBD1; cdr3_nt: TGTGCCAGCAGTCCTCTCCCCCTGACAGGGTCCTCCCACAATGAGCAGTTCTTC; cdr3_aa: CASSPLPLTGSSHNEQFF
clone_size: .; v_call: TRBV12-3/TRBV12-4; j_call: TRBJ1-5; d_call: .; cdr3_nt: TGTGCCAGCAGTTTTGGATGGCCCCAGCATTTT; cdr3_aa: CASSFGWPQHF
clone_size: .; v_call: TRBV10-3; j_call: TRBJ2-6; d_call: .; cdr3_nt: TGTGCCATCAGTGGGTTCAGGGGTCCAAGCTCTGGGGCCAACGTCCTGACTTTC; cdr3_aa: CAISGFRGPSSGANVLTF
clone_size: .; v_call: TRBV13; j_call: TRBJ2-7; d_call: TRBD2; cdr3_nt: TGTGCCAGCAGCCCCGGACTAGCGGGAGTCTCATCCTACGAGCAGTACTTC; cdr3_aa: CASSPGLAGVSSYEQYF
clone_size: .; v_call: TRBV5-1; j_call: TRBJ2-4; d_call: .; cdr3_nt: TGCGCCAGCAGCTTGTTTGAAGGCAAAAACATTCAGTACTTC; cdr3_aa: CASSLFEGKNIQYF
clone_size: .; v_call: TRBV12-3/TRBV12-4; j_call: TRBJ1-1; d_call: .; cdr3_nt: TGTGCCAGCAGTTTAGGACAGGTGAACACTGAAGCTTTCTTT; cdr3_aa: CASSLGQVNTEAFF
clone_size: many; v_call: TRBV7-9; j_call: TRBJ2-7; d_call: TRBD1; cdr3_nt: TGTGCCAGCAGCTTAGGCGGACAGGGACCCTACGAGCAGTACTTC; cdr3_aa: CASSLGGQGPYEQYF
clone_size: .; v_call: TRBV5-1; j_call: TRBJ2-3; d_call: TRBD2; cdr3_nt: TGCGCCAGCAGCTTGAGGGGGACTAGCGGGAGTGGAGTGGATACGCAGTATTTT; cdr3_aa: CASSLRGTSGSGVDTQYF
clone_size: .; v_call: TRBV20-1; j_call: TRBJ2-7; d_call: .; cdr3_nt: TGCAGTGCTAGAGACCCTACAGGGAACGAGCAGTACTTC; cdr3_aa: CSARDPTGNEQYF
clone_size: few; v_call: TRBV7-9; j_call: TRBJ2-1; d_call: .; cdr3_nt: TGTGCCAGCAGCCCCCCCACAAGGGCCTACAATGAGCAGTTCTTC; cdr3_aa: CASSPPTRAYNEQFF
clone_size: few; v_call: TRBV3-1; j_call: TRBJ2-1; d_call: .; cdr3_nt: TGTGCCAGCAGCCAAGGTTTTAGGCTAGTCTACAATGAGCAGTTCTTC; cdr3_aa: CASSQGFRLVYNEQFF
clone_size: .; v_call: TRBV7-8; j_call: TRBJ2-7; d_call: .; cdr3_nt: TGTGCCAGCAGCCACGGAGGCGAGCAGTACTTC; cdr3_aa: CASSHGGEQYF
clone_size: .; v_call: TRBV12-3/TRBV12-4; j_call: TRBJ2-7; d_call: .; cdr3_nt: TGTGCCAGCAGTTTTAGGGTGACCGGGGGCGAGCAGTACTTC; cdr3_aa: CASSFRVTGGEQYF
clone_size: few; v_call: TRBV5-1; j_call: TRBJ2-1; d_call: .; cdr3_nt: TGCGCCAGCAGCTTGGGAGGGAGTGGTCGCTACAATGAGCAGTTCTTC; cdr3_aa: CASSLGGSGRYNEQFF
clone_size: .; v_call: TRBV11-3; j_call: TRBJ2-1; d_call: .; cdr3_nt: TGTGCCAGCAGTCCCAAAGGGTCTACTGAGCAGTTCTTC; cdr3_aa: CASSPKGSTEQFF
clone_size: .; v_call: TRBV5-1; j_call: TRBJ2-2; d_call: .; cdr3_nt: TGCGCCAGCAGCTTGGGGTTGGTAGCGGCGAACACCGGGGAGCTGTTTTTT; cdr3_aa: CASSLGLVAANTGELFF
clone_size: .; v_call: TRBV29-1; j_call: TRBJ1-1; d_call: TRBD1; cdr3_nt: TGCAGCGTTGTAACAGGGGGCACTGAAGCTTTCTTT; cdr3_aa: CSVVTGGTEAFF
clone_size: few; v_call: TRBV29-1; j_call: TRBJ2-3; d_call: .; cdr3_nt: TGCAGCGTTGGGAGGGACCGCACAGATACGCAGTATTTT; cdr3_aa: CSVGRDRTDTQYF
clone_size: .; v_call: TRBV4-1; j_call: TRBJ2-1; d_call: .; cdr3_nt: TGCGCCAGCAGCCATCGGACTATCGGGAAGAGCTCCTACAATGAGCAGTTCTTC; cdr3_aa: CASSHRTIGKSSYNEQFF
clone_size: .; v_call: TRBV6-5; j_call: TRBJ2-1; d_call: .; cdr3_nt: TGTGCCAGCAGTTACTTAGCGTACAATGAGCAGTTCTTC; cdr3_aa: CASSYLAYNEQFF
clone_size: many; v_call: TRBV10-3; j_call: TRBJ2-7; d_call: .; cdr3_nt: TGTGCCATCAGTGAGTCCGTAGGCAAGACAGGCCGATTTCACGAGCAGTACTTC; cdr3_aa: CAISESVGKTGRFHEQYF
clone_size: .; v_call: TRBV7-2; j_call: TRBJ2-3; d_call: .; cdr3_nt: TGTGCCAGCAGCTATTCCGATACGCAGTATTTT; cdr3_aa: CASSYSDTQYF
clone_size: many; v_call: TRBV12-3/TRBV12-4; j_call: TRBJ2-7; d_call: .; cdr3_nt: TGTGCCAGCAGTTTGAGCAGCGCGACCTACGAGCAGTACTTC; cdr3_aa: CASSLSSATYEQYF
clone_size: few; v_call: TRBV10-2; j_call: TRBJ2-1; d_call: TRBD2; cdr3_nt: TGCGCCAGCAGACGGACTAGTGGTTTCTACAATGAGCAGTTCTTC; cdr3_aa: CASRRTSGFYNEQFF
clone_size: .; v_call: TRBV12-3/TRBV12-4; j_call: TRBJ1-2; d_call: .; cdr3_nt: TGTGCCAGCAGTTTTGCAGGGCGGAACTATGGCTACACCTTC; cdr3_aa: CASSFAGRNYGYTF
clone_size: .; v_call: TRBV29-1; j_call: TRBJ2-5; d_call: .; cdr3_nt: TGCAGCGTTGACGCCCTAGTGGTCGAGGAGACCCAGTACTTC; cdr3_aa: CSVDALVVEETQYF
clone_size: few; v_call: TRBV5-1; j_call: TRBJ2-7; d_call: TRBD2; cdr3_nt: TGCGCCAGCAGCTTAAGTAGACTAGCCGGGTCCTACGAGCAGTACTTC; cdr3_aa: CASSLSRLAGSYEQYF
clone_size: .; v_call: TRBV29-1; j_call: TRBJ2-1; d_call: .; cdr3_nt: TGCAGCGTTAAGGGACACCCCAGGGCGGGACAGATTGAGCAGTTCTTC; cdr3_aa: CSVKGHPRAGQIEQFF
clone_size: few; v_call: TRBV12-3/TRBV12-4; j_call: TRBJ2-1; d_call: TRBD2; cdr3_nt: TGTGCCAGCAGTCTTCCTAGCGGGGCCTACAATGAGCAGTTCTTC; cdr3_aa: CASSLPSGAYNEQFF
clone_size: few; v_call: TRBV11-3; j_call: TRBJ2-1; d_call: TRBD1; cdr3_nt: TGTGCCAGCAGCCCAGGGACAGGGAGGGGCTCCTACAATGAGCAGTTCTTC; cdr3_aa: CASSPGTGRGSYNEQFF
clone_size: .; v_call: TRBV20-1; j_call: TRBJ2-3; d_call: TRBD2; cdr3_nt: TGCAGTGCTAGTGACCAGCGGGAGTCCGATACGCAGTATTTT; cdr3_aa: CSASDQRESDTQYF
clone_size: few; v_call: TRBV7-8; j_call: TRBJ2-7; d_call: .; cdr3_nt: TGTGCCAGCAGCTTAGGGTTGTTTGGGGGCGGGGCTACTTCCTACGAGCAGTACTTC; cdr3_aa: CASSLGLFGGGATSYEQYF
clone_size: many; v_call: TRBV7-9; j_call: TRBJ2-7; d_call: .; cdr3_nt: TGTGCCAGCAGCTTAGCGTGGAGTTCCTACGAGCAGTACTTC; cdr3_aa: CASSLAWSSYEQYF
clone_size: .; v_call: TRBV7-9; j_call: TRBJ2-7; d_call: .; cdr3_nt: TGTGCCAGCTTTGGTTGTGGGGGCAGATACGAGCAGTACTTC; cdr3_aa: CASFGCGGRYEQYF
clone_size: few; v_call: TRBV4-1; j_call: TRBJ2-3; d_call: TRBD2; cdr3_nt: TGCGCCAGCGCCCTTACCGGGAGGGCGATAGATACGCAGTATTTT; cdr3_aa: CASALTGRAIDTQYF
clone_size: few; v_call: TRBV29-1; j_call: TRBJ1-1; d_call: .; cdr3_nt: TGCAGCGTTCAGACCCTAGGGCAAAACACTGAAGCTTTCTTT; cdr3_aa: CSVQTLGQNTEAFF
clone_size: .; v_call: TRBV5-6; j_call: TRBJ2-5; d_call: .; cdr3_nt: TGTGCCAGGGGCTTTGGGCTCCTCGGGACCCAGTACTTC; cdr3_aa: CARGFGLLGTQYF
clone_size: .; v_call: TRBV2; j_call: TRBJ2-5; d_call: TRBD2; cdr3_nt: TGTGCCAGCATGAGGACTAGCGGAAAAGAGACCCAGTACTTC; cdr3_aa: CASMRTSGKETQYF
clone_size: few; v_call: TRBV7-9; j_call: TRBJ2-2; d_call: TRBD1; cdr3_nt: TGTGCCAGCAGCTTACGCCGGACAGGCCGTGACACCGGGGAGCTGTTTTTT; cdr3_aa: CASSLRRTGRDTGELFF
clone_size: few; v_call: TRBV2; j_call: TRBJ2-3; d_call: TRBD1; cdr3_nt: TGTGCCAGCAGGATGTCAGGGGGTCCTTCCACAGATACGCAGTATTTT; cdr3_aa: CASRMSGGPSTDTQYF
clone_size: many; v_call: TRBV5-1; j_call: TRBJ2-1; d_call: TRBD1; cdr3_nt: TGCGCCAGCCGCGCCACGACAGGGGCAGAGCAGTTCTTC; cdr3_aa: CASRATTGAEQFF
clone_size: .; v_call: TRBV10-3; j_call: TRBJ2-7; d_call: TRBD2; cdr3_nt: TGTGCCATCAGTGTAGACGGGGGGGCTGCCTACGAGCAGTACTTC; cdr3_aa: CAISVDGGAAYEQYF